Listed here are 29 T cell receptor beta chains from one sample, sequenced in a study of chemoradiotherapy in HPV16-positive cancers. The method was immunoSEQ multiplex PCR; TCRdb's version includes in-frame clones alone and lacks a portion of them. The repertoire has fewer than 25,000 clones, around 67% of them found once; the top ten carry around 2.5%. The specimen was obtained from a patient who underwent chemoradiotherapy. These TCRs come from a human donor with HPV-associated anogenital cancer.

The chain has TRBV28 and TRBJ1-1; no firm D call. Trimming took 2 bases from V and 3 from J, leaving 13 bases between them. Per germline, CDR1 MDHEN and CDR2 SYDVKM. CDR3 length: 15 residues. The CDR3 sequence: CASSLKLTGHTEAFF. CDR3 bases: TGTGCCAGCAGTTTAAAACTCACTGGGCACACTGAAGCTTTCTTT.

The genes are TRBV5-8 and TRBJ2-6, with D uncertain. The V end was cut by 1 base, the J end by 0 bases, with 11 bases between. Germline V CDR1 and CDR2: SGHTS, YDEGEE. This CDR3 spans 17 amino acids. The CDR3 spells CASSLLLRISGANVLTF. For the CDR3, the DNA is TGTGCCAGCAGCTTGCTGCTCCGCATCTCTGGGGCCAACGTCCTGACTTTC.

V and J are TRBV30 and TRBJ1-3; possibly TRBD1 for D (5 bases). The ends were cut back, 8 bases at V and 0 bases at J, with 14 bases in the middle. The CDR3 has 14 amino acids. Germline CDR1 reads GTSNPN; CDR2 reads SVGIG (reference sequence). The CDR3 coding sequence is TGTGCCACGCCAGACAGCAACTCTGGAAACACCATATATTTT. Residues: CATPDSNSGNTIYF.

The chain combines TRBV4-2 with TRBJ2-1; 9 bases are a match to TRBD2. CDR1 LGHNA and CDR2 YNFKEQ come from the germline V gene. With V trimmed by 1 base and J by 4 bases, 5 bases remained unmatched. The CDR3 loop spans 16 amino acids. CDR3 bases: TGTGCCAGCAGCCAAGGGGCGGGGGGGAGATACAATGAGCAGTTCTTC. This translates into CASSQGAGGRYNEQFF.

This chain uses TRBV5-1 with TRBJ2-3; TRBD1 agrees at 10 bases. CDR1 and CDR2 from the germline V gene are SGHRS and YFSETQ. With V trimmed by 1 base and J by 4 bases, 6 bases remained unmatched. This CDR3 spans 16 amino acids. Here the CDR3 reads CASSLRAGTGADTQYF. The CDR3 DNA is TGCGCCAGCAGCTTGAGAGCCGGGACAGGGGCAGATACGCAGTATTTT. The full variable domain, rest sourced from reference TRBV5-1 and TRBJ2-3, is KAGVTQTPRYLIKTRGQQVTLSCSPISGHRSVSWYQQTPGQGLQFLFEYFSETQRNKGNFPGRFSGRQFSNSRSEMNVSTLELGDSALYLCASSLRAGTGADTQYFGPGTRLTVL.

This clone has just one count. The chain has TRBV30 and TRBJ2-3, with D uncertain. V gave up 2 bases and J gave up 6 bases, with 3 bases separating them. CDR1 and CDR2 from the germline V gene are GTSNPN and SVGIG (reference sequence). This CDR3 is 10 amino acids long. Here the CDR3 reads CAWSYDTQYF. The CDR3, as DNA: TGTGCCTGGAGTTACGATACGCAGTATTTT.

The rearrangement links TRBV9 to TRBJ1-2, with D possibly TRBD1 on 5 matching bases. The CDR3 loop spans 14 amino acids. Trimming took 2 bases from V and 8 from J, leaving 16 bases between them. Per germline, CDR1 SGDLS and CDR2 YYNGEE. CDR3 nucleotides: TGTGCCAGCAGCGTCGGGACCGGAGGACGGGGCTACACCTTC. This codes for CASSVGTGGRGYTF.

This clone was detected only once. CDR3 loop: CSVGGGGSYNEQFF. CDR3 DNA: TGCAGCGTTGGGGGCGGGGGCTCCTACAATGAGCAGTTCTTC. This chain links TRBV29-1 with TRBJ2-1; 7 bases match TRBD2. Looked up from germline, CDR1 is SQVTM and CDR2 is ANQGSEA. There are 14 residues in the CDR3. Unmatched junction bases numbered 3, after V lost 4 bases and J lost 0 bases.

The chain couples TRBV4-2 to TRBJ2-3; D is unresolved. The CDR3 has 12 residues. V lost 4 bases to trimming and J lost 2 bases, with 4 bases between them. Germline CDR1 reads LGHNA; CDR2 reads YNFKEQ. CDR3 DNA sequence: TGTGCCAGCAGCCCCAACACAGATACGCAGTATTTT. It encodes CASSPNTDTQYF.

The chain joins TRBV2 to TRBJ2-1; 9 bases are a match to TRBD2. The ends lost 7 bases at V and 7 bases at J; junction bases unmatched: 11. Germline V gene sequence: CDR1 SNHLY, CDR2 FYNNEI. This CDR3 is 15 amino acids long. CDR3 coding DNA: TGTGCCAGCAAACGGATTCCTAGCGGGGAAAATGAGCAGTTCTTC. Translated, it gives CASKRIPSGENEQFF.

The chain joins TRBV7-9 to TRBJ2-1, with TRBD1 as a possible D gene (5 bases). This CDR3 has 14 residues. The V end lost 9 bases, the J end lost 8 bases, and 20 bases lay between the germline ends. From germline, CDR1 is SEHNR and CDR2 FQNEAQ (reference sequence). CDR3: CASSQGFLRDEQFF. The CDR3 coding sequence is TGTGCCAGTTCTCAGGGATTTTTAAGGGATGAGCAGTTCTTC.

This clone was found once. An end of the junction does not agree with germline; a read error may underlie this. The chain joins TRBV7-6 to TRBJ2-5; 12 bases map to TRBD2. Germline CDR1 is SGHVS and CDR2 is FNYEAQ. The CDR3 length is 15 residues. The CDR3 here is CASSLAGGKEETQYF. The CDR3 nucleotides are TGTGCCAGCAGCCTAGCGGGGGGGAAGGAGGAGACCCAGTACTTC.

The chain has TRBV11-2 and TRBJ2-5; 15 bases line up with TRBD2. The CDR3 runs 16 residues. Germline V gene sequence: CDR1 SGHAT, CDR2 FQNNGV. The V and J ends lost 4 bases and 5 bases, in that order; junction bases with no gene match: 5. CDR3 sequence: CASSSGTSGGLETQYF. Here the CDR3 DNA reads TGTGCCAGCAGCTCCGGGACTAGCGGGGGGCTGGAGACCCAGTACTTC.

This clone was counted a single time. The gene calls are TRBV5-4 and TRBJ1-2; D is unresolved. Germline CDR1 is SGHNT and CDR2 is YYREEE (reference sequence). V dropped 3 bases and J dropped 5 bases, with 11 bases sitting between them. The CDR3 contains 13 residues. This chain's CDR3 is CASSSGREYGYTF. The CDR3 DNA is TGTGCCAGCAGCTCCGGGAGGGAGTATGGCTACACCTTC.

This chain connects TRBV7-9 to TRBJ1-2, with D unclear. From germline, CDR1 is SEHNR and CDR2 FQNEAQ (reference sequence). The CDR3 spans 13 residues. The V gene lost 1 base and the J gene lost 2 bases, with 5 bases spanning the gap. The CDR3 loop reads CASSLEGNYGYTF. CDR3 coding DNA: TGTGCCAGCAGCTTAGAAGGGAACTATGGCTACACCTTC.

The chain joins TRBV19 to TRBJ1-1, with a possible D match to TRBD1 (6 bases). Trimming removed 5 bases at V and 5 bases at J, with 18 bases between. The CDR3 has 15 amino acids. Per the germline V gene, CDR1 is LNHDA and CDR2 is SQIVND (reference sequence). The CDR3 protein is CASSAGQHRTTEAFF. The CDR3 coding sequence is TGTGCCAGTAGTGCCGGACAGCATCGAACTACTGAAGCTTTCTTT.

The rearrangement joins TRBV5-1 to TRBJ2-5; no reliable D call. V shed 0 bases and J shed 4 bases, with 10 bases lying between them. The CDR3 is made up of 14 amino acids. Germline V gene sequence: CDR1 SGHRS, CDR2 YFSETQ. The CDR3 protein is CASSLGGLGETQYF. Here the CDR3 DNA reads TGCGCCAGCAGCTTGGGGGGTTTGGGAGAGACCCAGTACTTC. Full variable domain (rest looked up from reference TRBV5-1 and TRBJ2-5): KAGVTQTPRYLIKTRGQQVTLSCSPISGHRSVSWYQQTPGQGLQFLFEYFSETQRNKGNFPGRFSGRQFSNSRSEMNVSTLELGDSALYLCASSLGGLGETQYFGPGTRLLVL.

CDR3 in amino acids: CASSADRGIQNTGELFF. CDR3 sequence (DNA): TGTGCCAGCAGTGCGGACAGGGGGATCCAGAACACCGGGGAGCTGTTTTTT. V usage is TRBV6-4 and J usage is TRBJ2-2; TRBD1 matches 10 bases. CDR1 MRHNA and CDR2 SNTAGT come from the germline V gene. The ends lost 4 bases at V and 1 base at J; junction bases unmatched: 6. The CDR3 sequence is 17 residues long.

The rearrangement uses TRBV19 and TRBJ2-2; D unclear. The germline V gene has CDR1 LNHDA and CDR2 SQIVND (reference sequence). V dropped 3 bases and J dropped 6 bases, with 8 bases sitting between them. The CDR3 length is 13 residues. The CDR3 DNA follows: TGTGCCAGTAGTATTGGCCGGGCCGGGGAGCTGTTTTTT. Its protein product is CASSIGRAGELFF. The full variable domain, with the rest looked up from reference TRBV19 and TRBJ2-2, is DGGITQSPKYLFRKEGQNVTLSCEQNLNHDAMYWYRQDPGQGLRLIYYSQIVNDFQKGDIAEGYSVSREKKESFPLTVTSAQKNPTAFYLCASSIGRAGELFFGEGSRLTVL.

The chain has TRBV10-3 and TRBJ2-1, with 14 nucleotides matching TRBD2. This CDR3 comprises 17 residues. CDR1 is ENHRY, CDR2 SYGVKD, per germline. With V trimmed by 2 bases and J by 9 bases, 9 bases remained unmatched. CDR3 region: CAISETKTSGRAVEQFF. In DNA, the CDR3 is TGTGCCATCAGTGAGACGAAGACTAGCGGGAGGGCCGTTGAGCAGTTCTTC.

This clone was counted a few times. The sample carries other DNA sequences with the same CDR3. This chain links TRBV7-9 with TRBJ2-5, with D possibly TRBD2 on 6 matching bases. There are 14 residues in the CDR3. The ends were cut back, 3 bases at V and 4 bases at J, with 12 bases in the middle. Per the germline V gene, CDR1 is SEHNR and CDR2 is FQNEAQ (reference sequence). The CDR3 DNA reads as TGTGCCAGCAGCTTGGAGGGTGGAAGAGAGACCCAGTACTTC. Its translation: CASSLEGGRETQYF.

This clone has only a few counts. This chain joins TRBV10-2 and TRBJ2-7; 9 bases fit TRBD1. The J segment lost 5 bases and the V segment lost 3 bases, leaving 8 bases of the junction unmatched. The CDR3 is 15 residues long. Germline V lookup: CDR1 WSHSY, CDR2 SAAADI. The CDR3 here is CASSEEDRGWNEQYF. DNA for the CDR3: TGCGCCAGCAGTGAAGAGGACAGGGGATGGAACGAGCAGTACTTC.

This chain uses TRBV25-1 with TRBJ1-1, with D hard to call. V was pared by 6 bases and J by 0 bases, with 11 bases between. This CDR3 region has 14 residues. Per the germline V gene, CDR1 is MGHDK and CDR2 is SYGVNS. The CDR3: CASRKDGMNTEAFF. CDR3 sequence (DNA): TGTGCCAGCAGGAAGGACGGTATGAACACTGAAGCTTTCTTT.

The rearrangement joins TRBV7-2 to TRBJ2-2, with D possibly matching TRBD1 (5 bases). CDR1 and CDR2 from the germline V gene are SGHTA and FQGNSA. The CDR3 sequence is 14 residues long. V dropped 2 bases and J dropped 7 bases, with 11 bases sitting between them. CDR3 sequence reads: CASSLTGQSGELFF. In DNA form, the CDR3 reads TGTGCCAGCAGCTTAACAGGTCAGAGCGGGGAGCTGTTTTTT.

The V and J genes are TRBV7-6 and TRBJ2-2, with 9 bases identical to TRBD1. V dropped 0 bases and J dropped 4; count of bases not matched to a gene: 6. Germline CDR1 is SGHVS and CDR2 is FNYEAQ. The CDR3 has 17 amino acids. CDR3 amino acids: CASSLANTGGSTGELFF. The CDR3 region has the DNA TGTGCCAGCAGCTTAGCGAATACAGGGGGCAGCACCGGGGAGCTGTTTTTT.

The chain uses TRBV7-8 and TRBJ2-7; TRBD2 agrees at 10 bases. CDR1 SGHVS and CDR2 FQNEAQ come from the germline V gene. The CDR3 runs to 15 residues. The ends lost 7 bases at V and 5 bases at J; junction bases unmatched: 11. The CDR3 loop reads CASTRGVAGGHEQYF. CDR3 sequence (DNA): TGTGCCAGCACCCGTGGGGTAGCGGGAGGTCACGAGCAGTACTTC.

This sequence joins TRBV5-4 and TRBJ2-5, with 12 bases lining up with TRBD1. The J segment lost 3 bases and the V segment lost 4 bases, leaving 4 bases of the junction unmatched. The germline CDR1 and CDR2 sequences are SGHNT and YYREEE (reference sequence). The CDR3 consists of 15 residues. CDR3 nucleotide sequence: TGTGCCAGCAGCCCCGGGACAGGGGGCGAAGAGACCCAGTACTTC. Its translation: CASSPGTGGEETQYF.

CDR3 amino acids: CASSSGSYSNQPQHF. In DNA, the CDR3 is TGTGCCAGCAGCTCCGGGAGTTATAGCAATCAGCCCCAGCATTTT. The chain couples TRBV28 to TRBJ1-5; D gene uncertain. V was pared by 6 bases and J by 0 bases, with 12 bases between. The CDR3 runs 15 residues. The germline V gene encodes CDR1 MDHEN and CDR2 SYDVKM.

The chain recombines TRBV19 with TRBJ2-1; TRBD1 matches at 8 bases. The CDR3 spans 12 residues. J was trimmed by 6 bases and V by 10 bases; bases with no gene match: 5. The germline V gene encodes CDR1 LNHDA and CDR2 SQIVND (reference sequence). The DNA for the CDR3 is TGTGCCACCGAGGGACAGGTCAATGAGCAGTTCTTC. Translation gives CATEGQVNEQFF.